This T cell receptor beta chain was captured in a study of CD8+ T cells in alopecia areata. PBMCs provided sorted CD4+ and CD8+ T cells. Investigators isolated RNA and reverse transcribed it into cDNA to act as the sequencing template. Produced via immunoSEQ multiplex PCR; TCRdb's table is partial and in-frame only. The data show about 180,000 clones, around 63% seen once. V was cut by 4 bases and J by 0 bases, with 14 bases left in between. CDR1 SGHNT and CDR2 YYREEE come from the germline V gene (reference sequence). The CDR3 is made up of 16 amino acids. V and J are TRBV5-4 and TRBJ2-4; D ambiguous. The receptor comes from a human donor with alopecia areata. The sample consisted of CD4+ T cells sorted from blood, taken at week 0. CDR3 amino acids: CASSEGAALAKNIQYF. CDR3 coding DNA: TGTGCCAGCAGCGAAGGAGCAGCTCTAGCCAAAAACATTCAGTACTTC.